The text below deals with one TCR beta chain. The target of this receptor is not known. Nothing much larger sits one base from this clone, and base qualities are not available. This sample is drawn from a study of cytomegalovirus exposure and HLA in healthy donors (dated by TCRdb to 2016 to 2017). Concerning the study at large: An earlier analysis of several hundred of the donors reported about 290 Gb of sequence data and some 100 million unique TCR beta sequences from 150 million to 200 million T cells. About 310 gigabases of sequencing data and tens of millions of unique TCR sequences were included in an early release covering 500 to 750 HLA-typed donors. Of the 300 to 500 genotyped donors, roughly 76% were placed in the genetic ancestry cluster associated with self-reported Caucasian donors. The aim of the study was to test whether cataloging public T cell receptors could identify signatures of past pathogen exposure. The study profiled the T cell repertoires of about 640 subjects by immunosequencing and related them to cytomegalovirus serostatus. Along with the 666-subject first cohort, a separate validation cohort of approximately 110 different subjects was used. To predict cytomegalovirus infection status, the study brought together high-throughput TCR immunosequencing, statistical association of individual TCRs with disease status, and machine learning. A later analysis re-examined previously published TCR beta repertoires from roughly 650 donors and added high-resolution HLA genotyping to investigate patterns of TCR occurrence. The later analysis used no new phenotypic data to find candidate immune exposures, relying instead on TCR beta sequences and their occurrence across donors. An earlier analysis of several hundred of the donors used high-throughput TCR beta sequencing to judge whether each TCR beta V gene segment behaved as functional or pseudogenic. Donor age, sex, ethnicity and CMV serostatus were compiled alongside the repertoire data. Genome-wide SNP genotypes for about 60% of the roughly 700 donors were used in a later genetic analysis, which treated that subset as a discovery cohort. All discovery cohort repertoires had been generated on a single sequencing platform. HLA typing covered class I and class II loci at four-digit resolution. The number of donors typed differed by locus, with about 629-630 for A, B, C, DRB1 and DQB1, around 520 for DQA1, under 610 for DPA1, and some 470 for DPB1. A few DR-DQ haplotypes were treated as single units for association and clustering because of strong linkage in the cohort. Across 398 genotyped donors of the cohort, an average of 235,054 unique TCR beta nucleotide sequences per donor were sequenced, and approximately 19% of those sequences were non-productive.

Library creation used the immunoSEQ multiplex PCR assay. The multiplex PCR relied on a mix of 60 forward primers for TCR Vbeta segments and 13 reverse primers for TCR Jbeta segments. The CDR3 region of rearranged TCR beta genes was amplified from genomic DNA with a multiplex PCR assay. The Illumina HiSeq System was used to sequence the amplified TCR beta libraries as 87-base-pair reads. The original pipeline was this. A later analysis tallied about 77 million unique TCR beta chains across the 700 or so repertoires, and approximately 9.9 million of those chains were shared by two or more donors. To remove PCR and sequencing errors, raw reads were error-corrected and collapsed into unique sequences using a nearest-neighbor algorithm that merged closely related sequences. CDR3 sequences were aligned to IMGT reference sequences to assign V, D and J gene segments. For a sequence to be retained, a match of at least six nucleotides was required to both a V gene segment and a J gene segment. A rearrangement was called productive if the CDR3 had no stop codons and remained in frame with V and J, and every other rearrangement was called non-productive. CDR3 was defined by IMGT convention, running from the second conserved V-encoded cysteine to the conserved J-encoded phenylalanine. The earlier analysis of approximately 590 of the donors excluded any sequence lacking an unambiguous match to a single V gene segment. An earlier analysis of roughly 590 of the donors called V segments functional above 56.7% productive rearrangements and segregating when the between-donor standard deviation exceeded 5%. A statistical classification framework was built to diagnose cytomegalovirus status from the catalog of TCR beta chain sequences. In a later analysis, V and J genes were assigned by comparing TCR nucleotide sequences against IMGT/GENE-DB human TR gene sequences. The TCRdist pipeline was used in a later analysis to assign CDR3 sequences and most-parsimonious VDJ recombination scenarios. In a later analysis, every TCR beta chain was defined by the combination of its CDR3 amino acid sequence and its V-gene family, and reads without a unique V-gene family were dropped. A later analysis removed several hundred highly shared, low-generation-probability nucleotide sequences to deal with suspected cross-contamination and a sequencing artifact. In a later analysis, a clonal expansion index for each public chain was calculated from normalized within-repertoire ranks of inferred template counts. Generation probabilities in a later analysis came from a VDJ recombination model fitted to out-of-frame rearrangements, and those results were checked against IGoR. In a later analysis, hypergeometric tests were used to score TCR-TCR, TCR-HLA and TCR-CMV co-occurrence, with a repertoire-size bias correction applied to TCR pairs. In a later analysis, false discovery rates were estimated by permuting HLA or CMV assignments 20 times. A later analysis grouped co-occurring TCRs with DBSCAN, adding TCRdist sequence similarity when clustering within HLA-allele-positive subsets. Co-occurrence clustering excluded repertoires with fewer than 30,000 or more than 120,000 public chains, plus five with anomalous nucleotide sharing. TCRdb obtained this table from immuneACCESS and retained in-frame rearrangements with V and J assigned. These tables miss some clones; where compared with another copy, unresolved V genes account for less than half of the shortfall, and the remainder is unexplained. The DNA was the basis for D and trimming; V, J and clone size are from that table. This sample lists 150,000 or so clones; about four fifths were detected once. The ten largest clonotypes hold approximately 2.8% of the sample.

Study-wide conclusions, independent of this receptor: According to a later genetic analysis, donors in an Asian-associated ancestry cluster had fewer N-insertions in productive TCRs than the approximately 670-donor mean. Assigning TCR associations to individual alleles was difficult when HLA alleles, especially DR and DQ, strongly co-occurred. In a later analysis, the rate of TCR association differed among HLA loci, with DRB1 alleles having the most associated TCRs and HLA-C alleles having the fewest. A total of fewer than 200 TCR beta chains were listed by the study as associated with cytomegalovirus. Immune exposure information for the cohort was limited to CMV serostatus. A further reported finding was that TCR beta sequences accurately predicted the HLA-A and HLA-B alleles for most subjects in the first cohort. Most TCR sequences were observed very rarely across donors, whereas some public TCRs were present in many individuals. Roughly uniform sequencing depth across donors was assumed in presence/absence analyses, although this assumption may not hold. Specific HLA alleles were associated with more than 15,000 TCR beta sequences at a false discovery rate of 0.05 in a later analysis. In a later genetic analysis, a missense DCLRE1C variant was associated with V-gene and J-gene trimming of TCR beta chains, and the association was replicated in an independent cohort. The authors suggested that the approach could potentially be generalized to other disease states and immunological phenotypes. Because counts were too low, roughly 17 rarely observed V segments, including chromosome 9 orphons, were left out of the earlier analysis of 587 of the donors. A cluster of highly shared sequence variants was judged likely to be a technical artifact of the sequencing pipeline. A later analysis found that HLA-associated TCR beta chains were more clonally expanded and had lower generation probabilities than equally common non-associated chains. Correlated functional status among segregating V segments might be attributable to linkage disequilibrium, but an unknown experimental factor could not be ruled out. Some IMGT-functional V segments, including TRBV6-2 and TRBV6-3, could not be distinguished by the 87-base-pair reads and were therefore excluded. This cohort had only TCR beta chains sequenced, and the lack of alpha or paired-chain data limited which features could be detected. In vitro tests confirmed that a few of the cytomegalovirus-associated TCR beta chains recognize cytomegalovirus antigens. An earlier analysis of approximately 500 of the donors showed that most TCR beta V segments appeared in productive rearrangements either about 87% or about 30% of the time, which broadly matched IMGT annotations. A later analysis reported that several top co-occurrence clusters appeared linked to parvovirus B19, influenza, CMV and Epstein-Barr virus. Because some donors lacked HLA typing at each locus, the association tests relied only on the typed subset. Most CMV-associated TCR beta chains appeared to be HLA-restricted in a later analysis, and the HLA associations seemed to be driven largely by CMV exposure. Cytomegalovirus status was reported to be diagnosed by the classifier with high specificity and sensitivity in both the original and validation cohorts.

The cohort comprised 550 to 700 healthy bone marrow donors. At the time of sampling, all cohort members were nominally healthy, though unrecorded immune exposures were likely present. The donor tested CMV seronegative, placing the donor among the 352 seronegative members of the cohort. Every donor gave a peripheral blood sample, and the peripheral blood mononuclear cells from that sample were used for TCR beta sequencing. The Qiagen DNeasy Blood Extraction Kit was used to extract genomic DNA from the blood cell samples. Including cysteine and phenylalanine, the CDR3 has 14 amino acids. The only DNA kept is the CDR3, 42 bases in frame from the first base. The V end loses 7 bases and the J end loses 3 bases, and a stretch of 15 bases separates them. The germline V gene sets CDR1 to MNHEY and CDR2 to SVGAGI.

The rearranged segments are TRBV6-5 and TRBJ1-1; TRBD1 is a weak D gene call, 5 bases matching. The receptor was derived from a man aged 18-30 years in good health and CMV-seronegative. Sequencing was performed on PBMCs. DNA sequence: TGTGCCAGCACCCGTGGTCGGGGGGACACTGAAGCTTTCTTT. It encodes CASTRGRGDTEAFF.